The source of this T cell receptor beta chain is a study of cytomegalovirus exposure and HLA in healthy donors. Using immunoSEQ multiplex PCR, the repertoire was profiled, and TCRdb retains in-frame clones only, with some absent. There are 260,000 or so clones in the sample; just under 90% occur only once, and 2.5% to 3% lies in the top ten. Donors were drawn from the approximately 110-subject validation cohort, separate from the approximately 620-subject first cohort. With regard to this clone: Its antigen remains unidentified.

Whole-study findings and limits: Later, an analysis found that TCR clusters from the first cohort tended to co-occur in the roughly 120 validation repertoires. Cytomegalovirus-associated status was assigned to some 160 TCR beta chains. Most TCRs appeared rarely, but some public TCRs recurred in many donors.

This CDR3 has 14 amino acids. V was pared by 5 bases and J by 0 bases, with 9 bases between. Germline V gene lookup returns CDR1 SGHRS and CDR2 YFSETQ. Sequencing used PBMCs. The sequence derives from a man between 18 and 29 years old in good health and CMV-seronegative. The V gene is TRBV5-1, the J gene TRBJ2-1; tentative D call: TRBD1 (5 bases). The CDR3: CASRGQASYNEQFF. CDR3 in DNA: TGCGCCAGCAGGGGGCAGGCCTCCTACAATGAGCAGTTCTTC.